This record covers a single T cell receptor (beta chain). Its antigen remains unknown. This specimen comes from a study of T-cell memory formation after mild COVID-19. Study as a whole: Most TCR clusters belonged to a single donor. Study results and limitations: CD4+ contracting clones lay mainly in CM and EM, CD8+ ones in EMRA. Among clones contracting day 15 to 85, CD4/CD8 was balanced, whereas later expanders leaned CD4+.

TCR alpha and TCR beta cDNA libraries with sample barcodes and UMIs came from 5'RACE using constant-segment primers. TCRdb reprocessed the 5' RACE reads via MiXCR and lists one record per CDR3 protein. Of 350,000 to 550,000 distinct CDR3 sequences in the sample, approximately 19% were seen once. Germline CDR1 and CDR2: SGDLS and YYNGEE. The CDR3 extends over 16 amino acids. Trimming removed 4 bases at V and 4 bases at J, with 20 bases between. This chain uses TRBV9 with TRBJ1-1, with D possibly TRBD1 on 5 matching bases. The clonotype originates from a man younger than 30 who had mild COVID-19 (a few samples of this study predate the infection). Cell type and time point are not known. Sequencing was done on a sample of PBMCs or a T cell subset sorted from them (not recorded which). The CDR3 here is CASSRSAGTIVTEAFF. The CDR3 coding sequence is TGTGCCAGCAGCCGCTCCGCCGGGACGATTGTCACTGAAGCTTTCTTT.